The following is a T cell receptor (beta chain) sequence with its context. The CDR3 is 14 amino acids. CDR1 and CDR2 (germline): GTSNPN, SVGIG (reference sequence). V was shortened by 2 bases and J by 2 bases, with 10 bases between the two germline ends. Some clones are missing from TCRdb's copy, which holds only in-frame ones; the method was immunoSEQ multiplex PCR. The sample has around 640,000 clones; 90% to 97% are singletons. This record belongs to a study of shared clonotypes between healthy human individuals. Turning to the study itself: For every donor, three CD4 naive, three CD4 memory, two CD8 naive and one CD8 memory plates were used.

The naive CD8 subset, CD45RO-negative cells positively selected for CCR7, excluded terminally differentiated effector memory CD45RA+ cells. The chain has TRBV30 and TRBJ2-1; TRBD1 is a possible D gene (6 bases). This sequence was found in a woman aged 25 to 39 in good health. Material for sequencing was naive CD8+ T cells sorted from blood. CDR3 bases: TGTGCCTGGAGTAACGGACAGACCTACAATGAGCAGTTCTTC. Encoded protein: CAWSNGQTYNEQFF.